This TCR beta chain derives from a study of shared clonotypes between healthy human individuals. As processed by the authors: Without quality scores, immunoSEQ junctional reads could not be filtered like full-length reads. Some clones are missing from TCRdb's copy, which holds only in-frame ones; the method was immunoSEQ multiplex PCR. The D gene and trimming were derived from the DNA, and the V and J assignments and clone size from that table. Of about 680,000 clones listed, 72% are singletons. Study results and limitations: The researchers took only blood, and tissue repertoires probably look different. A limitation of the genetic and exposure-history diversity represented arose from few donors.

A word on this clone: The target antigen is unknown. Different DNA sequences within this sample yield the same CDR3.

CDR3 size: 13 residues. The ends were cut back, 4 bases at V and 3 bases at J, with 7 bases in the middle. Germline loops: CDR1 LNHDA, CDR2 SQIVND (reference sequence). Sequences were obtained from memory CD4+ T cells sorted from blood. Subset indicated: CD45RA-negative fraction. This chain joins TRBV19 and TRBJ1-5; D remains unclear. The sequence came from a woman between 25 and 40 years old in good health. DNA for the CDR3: TGTGCCAGTAGTACCCGTGTCAATCAGCCCCAGCATTTT. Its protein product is CASSTRVNQPQHF. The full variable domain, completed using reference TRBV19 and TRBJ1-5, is DGGITQSPKYLFRKEGQNVTLSCEQNLNHDAMYWYRQDPGQGLRLIYYSQIVNDFQKGDIAEGYSVSREKKESFPLTVTSAQKNPTAFYLCASSTRVNQPQHFGDGTRLSIL.